The clone carrying this TCR beta chain has a single count. Antigen unknown. This entry comes from a study of graft-versus-host responses after intestinal transplantation. Study summary: Multivisceral, liver-intestinal, or isolated intestinal grafts went to recipients. Tacrolimus and steroids were given for 2 to 3 years to all recipients after anti-thymocyte globulin induction. Study results and limitations: Peak circulating GvH clone levels were associated with early post-transplant HvG declines. Detected in recipient marrow were GvH clones, some of which were first observed in ileum or blood.

This table comes from immunoSEQ multiplex PCR, and its TCRdb copy is limited to in-frame clones, with some not included. The sample yields more than 70,000 clones, around 92% seen once. The germline gives CDR1 SEHNR, CDR2 FQNEAQ (reference sequence). V lost 9 bases to trimming and J lost 4 bases, with 12 bases between them. The CDR3 spans 13 residues. This chain joins TRBV7-9 and TRBJ2-2, with D possibly matching TRBD1 (6 bases). The material sequenced was unstimulated CD8+ T cells sorted from spleen or lymph node cells, taken before transplant. The receptor was derived from a human donor who was the organ donor for an intestinal transplant. The CDR3 sequence is CARQGGGTGELFF. For the CDR3, the DNA is TGTGCCAGACAGGGTGGAGGCACCGGGGAGCTGTTTTTT.